This TCR beta chain was profiled in a study of T cell repertoires in ileal Crohn's disease. This CDR3 comprises 11 residues. Germline V CDR1 and CDR2: MNHEY, SMNVEV (reference sequence). The germline V and J ends were trimmed by 6 bases and 8 bases, with 10 bases remaining between them. The data were produced by immunoSEQ multiplex PCR, yet TCRdb's version contains in-frame clones alone and is incomplete. The sample includes about 14,000 clones, 70% to 85% seen only once; the top ten take roughly 6.3%. The chain links TRBV27 to TRBJ1-2, with D unclear. This TCR was sampled from an adult with Crohn's disease. Material: ileal tissue. The CDR3 coding sequence is TGTGCCAGCAGGGACTACCGCGGCTACACCTTC. It yields the protein CASRDYRGYTF.